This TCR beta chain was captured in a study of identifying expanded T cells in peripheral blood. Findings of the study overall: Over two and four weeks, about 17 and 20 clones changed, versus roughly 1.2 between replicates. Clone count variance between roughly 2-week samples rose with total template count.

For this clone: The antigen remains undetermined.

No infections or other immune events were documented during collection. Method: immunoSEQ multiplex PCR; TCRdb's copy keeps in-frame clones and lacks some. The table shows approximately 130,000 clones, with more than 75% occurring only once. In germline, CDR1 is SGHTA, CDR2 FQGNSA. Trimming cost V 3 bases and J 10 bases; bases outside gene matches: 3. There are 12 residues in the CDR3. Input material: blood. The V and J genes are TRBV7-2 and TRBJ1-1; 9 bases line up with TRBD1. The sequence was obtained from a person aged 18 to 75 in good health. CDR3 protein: CASSLGTGRAFF. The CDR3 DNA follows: TGTGCCAGCAGCTTGGGGACAGGGCGAGCTTTCTTT.